The rows below give T cell receptor beta chains drawn from one sample of a study of Tregs in tolerant kidney transplant recipients. Repertoires were generated with immunoSEQ multiplex PCR, while TCRdb's copy carries only in-frame clones and drops some. This table holds around 85,000 clones, more than 85% found once. Sequenced here: Tregs from blood, sampled before the transplant. These receptors were obtained from a human donor who received a combined kidney and bone marrow transplant. The CDR3 runs from the conserved cysteine through the conserved F or W. A D gene is named only where the DNA matches it firmly. Clone size, where shown, is once, few, many, or a class for clones that have expanded.

clone size,V gene,D gene,J gene,CDR3 DNA,CDR3 protein
.,TRBV5-1,TRBD2,TRBJ2-1,TGCGCCAGCAGCTCACCGGGACTAGCGGGAGGACGATCCTACAATGAGCAGTTCTTC,CASSSPGLAGGRSYNEQFF
.,TRBV15,.,TRBJ2-5,TGTGCCACCAGCAGGGACCCCCAAGAGACCCAGTACTTC,CATSRDPQETQYF
.,TRBV10-3,TRBD1,TRBJ2-3,TGTGCCATCAGTGGATCCCAGGGGGCAGATACGCAGTATTTT,CAISGSQGADTQYF
.,TRBV29-1,.,TRBJ2-3,TGCAGCGTTTTCGCGGGGCCCCCGGATACGCAGTATTTT,CSVFAGPPDTQYF
.,TRBV5-5,TRBD2,TRBJ2-7,TGTGCCAGCAGCCCTTCCGGGACTAGCGGATCCTACGAGCAGTACTTC,CASSPSGTSGSYEQYF
.,TRBV15,TRBD2,TRBJ2-1,TGTGCCACCAGCAGACGGACTAGCGGGATTAATGAGCAGTTCTTC,CATSRRTSGINEQFF
few,TRBV10-3,TRBD1,TRBJ1-1,TGTGCCATCAGTGAGTCGCGGGACAGGAACACTGAAGCTTTCTTT,CAISESRDRNTEAFF
.,TRBV6-1,.,TRBJ1-1,TGTGCCAGCAGTGAAATGGACAGGAACACTGAAGCTTTCTTT,CASSEMDRNTEAFF
.,TRBV11-2,TRBD1,TRBJ2-2,TGTGCCAGCAGCCAACTACAGGGGGTGGCCGGGGAGCTGTTTTTT,CASSQLQGVAGELFF
.,TRBV29-1,.,TRBJ1-4,TGCAGCGTCCTCAGGGGCCGGGGAGAAAAACTGTTTTTT,CSVLRGRGEKLFF
.,TRBV11-2,TRBD2,TRBJ2-7,TGTGCCAGCAGCTTAGCAGGTACTAGCGCAAACTACGAGCAGTACTTC,CASSLAGTSANYEQYF
.,TRBV4-2,.,TRBJ1-1,TGTGCCAGCAGCCCAGACTGGGACACTGAAGCTTTCTTT,CASSPDWDTEAFF
.,TRBV11-2,.,TRBJ2-2,TGTGCCAGCAGCTCCTGGACAGACTACACCGGGGAGCTGTTTTTT,CASSSWTDYTGELFF
.,TRBV2,.,TRBJ1-1,TGTGCCAGCAGTGGAGGGGGGGTCCTAACTGAAGCTTTCTTT,CASSGGGVLTEAFF
once,TRBV7-8,.,TRBJ2-7,TGTGCCAGCAGTAGGACCATCTTCTACGAGCAGTACTTC,CASSRTIFYEQYF
.,TRBV7-6,TRBD2,TRBJ2-7,TGTGCCAGCAGCTTAGGGACCGGTGGCGGGAGGGCCGGGTACGAGCAGTACTTC,CASSLGTGGGRAGYEQYF
.,TRBV10-3,TRBD2,TRBJ2-3,TGTGCCATCAGTGAGGGCGTAGCGGGAGCCGATACGCAGTATTTT,CAISEGVAGADTQYF
.,TRBV23-1,.,TRBJ1-5,TGCGCCAGCAGTCAAACCCTCGGGCAGGGAGCTCTTGCTAATCAGCCCCAGCATTTT,CASSQTLGQGALANQPQHF
.,TRBV9,TRBD2,TRBJ2-1,TGTGCCAGCACAGTTGGGCTAGCGGACAATGAGCAGTTCTTC,CASTVGLADNEQFF
few,TRBV10-1,.,TRBJ1-4,TGCGCCAGCAGCCCCACAGGACTTAATGAAAAACTGTTTTTT,CASSPTGLNEKLFF
.,TRBV5-1,TRBD1,TRBJ1-3,TGCGCCAGCAGCTTGTGGACAGGGGGCTCTGGAAACACCATATATTTT,CASSLWTGGSGNTIYF
once,TRBV15,TRBD2,TRBJ2-7,TGTGCCACCAGCAGAGGACTAGCGGGAGATTACGAGCAGTACTTC,CATSRGLAGDYEQYF
.,TRBV6-6,.,TRBJ1-5,TGTGCCAGCAGTTACGTCGGATCCGTCAATCAGCCCCAGCATTTT,CASSYVGSVNQPQHF
.,TRBV5-1,TRBD2,TRBJ2-5,TGCGCCAGCACCTCCGGGGGGGTACAAGAGACCCAGTACTTC,CASTSGGVQETQYF
.,TRBV4-1,.,TRBJ2-7,TGCGCCAGCAGCAACATTCAGTCCGGGACGGCGGCCTACGAGCAGTACTTC,CASSNIQSGTAAYEQYF
.,TRBV7-2,TRBD2,TRBJ2-5,TGTGCCAGCAGCTTAAATACGGCTAGCGGCCCCGAGACCCAGTACTTC,CASSLNTASGPETQYF
.,TRBV5-1,TRBD1,TRBJ1-2,TGCGCCAGCAGCCAGGGGACAGGGGGCTCTGGCTACACCTTC,CASSQGTGGSGYTF
few,TRBV10-3,.,TRBJ1-1,TGTGCCATCAATAGGGCAGAGAACACTGAAGCTTTCTTT,CAINRAENTEAFF
.,TRBV4-1,TRBD1,TRBJ2-1,TGCGCCAGCAGCCTGAGTAGGGACAGGAAACCTTTGGGGCAGTTCTTC,CASSLSRDRKPLGQFF
.,TRBV4-1,.,TRBJ1-5,TGCGCCAGCAGCCGGACAGACAATCAGCCCCAGCATTTT,CASSRTDNQPQHF
once,TRBV15,.,TRBJ2-2,TGTGCCACCATGACGGGGTACACCGGGGAGCTGTTTTTT,CATMTGYTGELFF
.,TRBV6-1,.,TRBJ1-1,TGTGCCAGCAGTGAAGCAGCAGGGAACTCTGAAGCTTTCTTT,CASSEAAGNSEAFF
.,TRBV28,TRBD2,TRBJ2-1,TGTGCCAGCAGTGAGACTAGCGGGAGTGAAGATGAGCAGTTCTTC,CASSETSGSEDEQFF
.,TRBV11-2,.,TRBJ2-3,TGTGCCAGCAGCTTAAGGCTTAGCACAGATACGCAGTATTTT,CASSLRLSTDTQYF
.,TRBV19,TRBD2,TRBJ2-1,TGTGCCAGTAGTGCGGGACTAGCGATCAATGAGCAGTTCTTC,CASSAGLAINEQFF
.,TRBV7-6,TRBD2,TRBJ2-7,TGTGCCAGCAGCTTAGCTAGCGGGAGAGAAGGCTACGAGCAGTACTTC,CASSLASGREGYEQYF
.,TRBV5-1,.,TRBJ2-3,TGCGCCAGCAGCTTCGCGGGGGATACGCAGTATTTT,CASSFAGDTQYF
few,TRBV2,.,TRBJ2-7,TGTGCCAGCAGCCCCAGCTACGAGCAGTACTTC,CASSPSYEQYF
.,TRBV11-2,TRBD2,TRBJ2-2,TGTGCCAGCAGCTCCGCGGGAGGGGGACCCGGGGAGCTGTTTTTT,CASSSAGGGPGELFF
.,TRBV19,TRBD1,TRBJ2-7,TGTGCCAGTAGTGGGACAGGTACCTACGAGCAGTACTTC,CASSGTGTYEQYF
.,TRBV19,.,TRBJ1-3,TGTGCCAGTAAAGTAGGAAACACCATATATTTT,CASKVGNTIYF
.,TRBV28,.,TRBJ2-7,TGTGCCAGCAGCCCTACTATAAACCCCACCTACGAGCAGTACTTC,CASSPTINPTYEQYF
.,TRBV29-1,TRBD2,TRBJ2-1,TGCAGCGCTCGGACTAGCGGGAGTCTGCAGTTCTTC,CSARTSGSLQFF